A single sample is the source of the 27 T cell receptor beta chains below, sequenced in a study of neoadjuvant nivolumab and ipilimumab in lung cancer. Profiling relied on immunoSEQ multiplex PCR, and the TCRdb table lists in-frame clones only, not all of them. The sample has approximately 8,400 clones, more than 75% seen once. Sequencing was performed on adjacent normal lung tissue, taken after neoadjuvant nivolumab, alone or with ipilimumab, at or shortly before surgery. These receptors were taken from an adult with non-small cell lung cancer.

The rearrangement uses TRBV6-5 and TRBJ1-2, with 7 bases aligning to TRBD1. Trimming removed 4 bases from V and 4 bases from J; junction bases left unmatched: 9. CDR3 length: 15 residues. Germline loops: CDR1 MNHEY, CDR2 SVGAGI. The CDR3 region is CASSSTRGTVYGYTF. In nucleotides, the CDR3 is TGTGCCAGCAGTTCTACTAGAGGGACAGTCTATGGCTACACCTTC.

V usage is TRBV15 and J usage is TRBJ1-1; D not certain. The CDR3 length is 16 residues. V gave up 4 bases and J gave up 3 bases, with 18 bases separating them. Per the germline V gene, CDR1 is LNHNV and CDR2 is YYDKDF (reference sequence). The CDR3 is CATSISSGRSDTEAFF. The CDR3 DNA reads TGTGCCACCAGCATTTCTTCGGGCCGCAGTGACACTGAAGCTTTCTTT.

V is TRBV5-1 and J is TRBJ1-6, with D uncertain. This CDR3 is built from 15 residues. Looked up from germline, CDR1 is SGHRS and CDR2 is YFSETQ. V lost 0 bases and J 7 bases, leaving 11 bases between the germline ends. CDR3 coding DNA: TGCGCCAGCAGCTTGGACGGACGGCCCAATTCACCCCTCCACTTT. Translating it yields CASSLDGRPNSPLHF.

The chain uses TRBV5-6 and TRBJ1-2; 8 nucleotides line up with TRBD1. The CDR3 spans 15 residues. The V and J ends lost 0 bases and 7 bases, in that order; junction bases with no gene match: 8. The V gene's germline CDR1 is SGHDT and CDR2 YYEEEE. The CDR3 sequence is CASSLEVRGRSGYTF. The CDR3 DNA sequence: TGTGCCAGCAGCTTGGAGGTCAGGGGGCGGTCTGGCTACACCTTC.

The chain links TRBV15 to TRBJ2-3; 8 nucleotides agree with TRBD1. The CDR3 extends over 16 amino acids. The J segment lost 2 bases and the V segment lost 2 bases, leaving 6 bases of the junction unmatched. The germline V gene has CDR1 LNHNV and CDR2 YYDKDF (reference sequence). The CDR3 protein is CATSRTGQGYTDTQYF. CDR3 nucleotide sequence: TGTGCCACCAGCAGAACCGGACAGGGATACACAGATACGCAGTATTTT.

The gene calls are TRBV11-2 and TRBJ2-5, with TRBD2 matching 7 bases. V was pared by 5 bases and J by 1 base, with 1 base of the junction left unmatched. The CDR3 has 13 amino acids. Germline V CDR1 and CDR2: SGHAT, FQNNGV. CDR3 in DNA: TGTGCCAGCAGCGCTAGCGGCCAAGAGACCCAGTACTTC. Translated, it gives CASSASGQETQYF.

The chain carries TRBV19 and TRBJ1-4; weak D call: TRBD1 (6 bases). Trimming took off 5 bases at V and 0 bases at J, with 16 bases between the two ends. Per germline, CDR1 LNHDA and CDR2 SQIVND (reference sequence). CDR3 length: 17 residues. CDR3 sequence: CASSDDRQISTNEKLFF. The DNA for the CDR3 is TGTGCCAGTAGTGACGACAGGCAGATCTCAACTAATGAAAAACTGTTTTTT.

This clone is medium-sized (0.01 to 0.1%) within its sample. CDR3 sequence reads: CASSLDFTYEQYF. For the CDR3, the DNA is TGTGCCAGCAGCTTGGACTTTACCTACGAGCAGTACTTC. The rearrangement links TRBV5-6 to TRBJ2-7; unclear D gene. There are 13 residues in the CDR3. Germline values: CDR1 SGHDT, CDR2 YYEEEE. The V and J ends lost 0 bases and 2 bases respectively, with 6 bases between them.

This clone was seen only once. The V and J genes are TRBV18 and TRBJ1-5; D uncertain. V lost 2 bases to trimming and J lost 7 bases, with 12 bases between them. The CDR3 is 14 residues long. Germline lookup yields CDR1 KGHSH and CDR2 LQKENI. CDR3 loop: CASSPYSGDQPQHF. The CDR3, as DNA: TGTGCCAGCTCACCATATTCCGGAGACCAGCCCCAGCATTTT.

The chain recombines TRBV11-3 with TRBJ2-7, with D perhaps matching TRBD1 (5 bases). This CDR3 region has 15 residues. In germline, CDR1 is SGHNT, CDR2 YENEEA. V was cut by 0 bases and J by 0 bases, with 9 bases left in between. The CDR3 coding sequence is TGTGCCAGCAGCTTAGAAAACAGGCCCTCCTACGAGCAGTACTTC. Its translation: CASSLENRPSYEQYF. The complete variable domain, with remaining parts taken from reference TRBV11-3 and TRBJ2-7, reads EAGVVQSPRYKIIEKKQPVAFWCNPISGHNTLYWYLQNLGQGPELLIRYENEEAVDDSQLPKDRFSAERLKGVDSTLKIQPAELGDSAVYLCASSLENRPSYEQYFGPGTRLTVT.

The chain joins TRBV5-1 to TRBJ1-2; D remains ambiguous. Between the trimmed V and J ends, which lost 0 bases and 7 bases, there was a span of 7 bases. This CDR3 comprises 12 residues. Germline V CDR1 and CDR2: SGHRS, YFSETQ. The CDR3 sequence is CASSLGLFGYTF. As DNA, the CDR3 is TGCGCCAGCAGCTTGGGCCTCTTTGGCTACACCTTC.

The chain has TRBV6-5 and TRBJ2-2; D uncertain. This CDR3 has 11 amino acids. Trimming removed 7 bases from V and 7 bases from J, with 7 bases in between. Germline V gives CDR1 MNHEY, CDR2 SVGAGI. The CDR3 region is CASTSNGELFF. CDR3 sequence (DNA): TGTGCCAGCACCTCAAACGGGGAGCTGTTTTTT.

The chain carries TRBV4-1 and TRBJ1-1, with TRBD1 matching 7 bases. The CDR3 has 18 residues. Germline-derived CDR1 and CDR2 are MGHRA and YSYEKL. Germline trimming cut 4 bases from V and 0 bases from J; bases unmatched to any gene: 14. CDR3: CASSPGATGSRLNTEAFF. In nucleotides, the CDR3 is TGCGCCAGCAGCCCCGGGGCGACAGGGAGCCGGCTGAACACTGAAGCTTTCTTT.

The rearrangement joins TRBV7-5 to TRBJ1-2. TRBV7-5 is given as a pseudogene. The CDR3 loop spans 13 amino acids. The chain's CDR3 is CARSLGGIRLPHF. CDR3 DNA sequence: TGTGCCAGAAGCTTAGGGGGGATAAGGCTCCCGCACTTC.

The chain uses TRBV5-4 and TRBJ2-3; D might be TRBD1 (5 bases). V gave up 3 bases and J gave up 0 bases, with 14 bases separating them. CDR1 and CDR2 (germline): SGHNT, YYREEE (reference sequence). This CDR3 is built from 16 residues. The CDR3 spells CASSWGGWVSTDTQYF. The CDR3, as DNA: TGTGCCAGCAGCTGGGGCGGATGGGTTAGCACAGATACGCAGTATTTT.

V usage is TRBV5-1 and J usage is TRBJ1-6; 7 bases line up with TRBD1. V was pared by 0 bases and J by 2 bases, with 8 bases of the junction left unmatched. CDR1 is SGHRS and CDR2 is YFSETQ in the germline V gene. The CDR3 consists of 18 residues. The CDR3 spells CASSLGQGDWTYNSPLHF. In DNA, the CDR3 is TGCGCCAGCAGCTTGGGACAGGGAGATTGGACCTATAATTCACCCCTCCACTTT.

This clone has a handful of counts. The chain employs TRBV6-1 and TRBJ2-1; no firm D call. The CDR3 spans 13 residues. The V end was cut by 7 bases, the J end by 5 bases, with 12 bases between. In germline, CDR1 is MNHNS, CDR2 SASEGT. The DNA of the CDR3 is TGTGCCAGCACCTTAGACCGGGACAATGAGCAGTTCTTC. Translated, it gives CASTLDRDNEQFF.

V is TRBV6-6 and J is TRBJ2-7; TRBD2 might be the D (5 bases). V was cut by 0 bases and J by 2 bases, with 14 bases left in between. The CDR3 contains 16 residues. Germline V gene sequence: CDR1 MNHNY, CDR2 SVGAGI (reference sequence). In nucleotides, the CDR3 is TGTGCCAGCAGTTACTCGATAATCGGGGAAGCCTACGAGCAGTACTTC. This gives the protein CASSYSIIGEAYEQYF.

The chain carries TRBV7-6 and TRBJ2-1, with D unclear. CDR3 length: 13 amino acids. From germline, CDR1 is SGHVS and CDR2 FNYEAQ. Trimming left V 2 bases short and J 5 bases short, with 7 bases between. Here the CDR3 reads CASSLNRNNEQFF. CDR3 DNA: TGTGCCAGCAGCTTAAACAGAAACAATGAGCAGTTCTTC.

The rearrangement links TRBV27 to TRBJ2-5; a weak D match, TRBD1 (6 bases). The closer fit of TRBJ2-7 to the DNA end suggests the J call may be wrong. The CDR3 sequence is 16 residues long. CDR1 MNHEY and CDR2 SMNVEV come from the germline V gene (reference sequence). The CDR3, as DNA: TGTGCCAGCAGTTGGGGGCAGACCACTAGCTCCTACGAGCAGTACTTC. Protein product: CASSWGQTTSSYEQYF.

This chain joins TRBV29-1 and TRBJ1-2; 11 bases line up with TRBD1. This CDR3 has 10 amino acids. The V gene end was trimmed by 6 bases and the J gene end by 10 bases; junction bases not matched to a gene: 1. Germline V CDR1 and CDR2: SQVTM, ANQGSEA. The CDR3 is CSVGQGDYTF. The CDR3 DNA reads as TGCAGCGTGGGACAGGGGGACTACACCTTC.

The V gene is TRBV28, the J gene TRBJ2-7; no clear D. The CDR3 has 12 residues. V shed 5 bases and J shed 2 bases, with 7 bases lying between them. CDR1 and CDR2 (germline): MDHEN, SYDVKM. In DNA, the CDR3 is TGTGCCAGCAGTCCTCTCCCCTACGAGCAGTACTTC. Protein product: CASSPLPYEQYF.

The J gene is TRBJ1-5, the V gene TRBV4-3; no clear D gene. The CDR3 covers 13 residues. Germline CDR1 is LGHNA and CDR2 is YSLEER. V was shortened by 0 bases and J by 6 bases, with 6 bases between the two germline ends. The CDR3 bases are TGCGCCAGCAGCCAAGATCTCCTTCAGCCCCAGCATTTT. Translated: CASSQDLLQPQHF.

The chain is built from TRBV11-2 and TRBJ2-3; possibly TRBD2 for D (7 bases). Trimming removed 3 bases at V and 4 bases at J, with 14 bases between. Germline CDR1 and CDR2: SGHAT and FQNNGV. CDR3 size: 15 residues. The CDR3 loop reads CASSFWGGPPDTQYF. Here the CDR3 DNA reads TGTGCCAGCAGCTTTTGGGGGGGCCCCCCAGATACGCAGTATTTT.

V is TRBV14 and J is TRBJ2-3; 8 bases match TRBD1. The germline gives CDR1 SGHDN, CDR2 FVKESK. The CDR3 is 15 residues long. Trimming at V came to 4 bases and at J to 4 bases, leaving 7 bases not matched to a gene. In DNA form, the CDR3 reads TGTGCCAGCAGCCTTCGTTTACAGGGGGCAGATACGCAGTATTTT. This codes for CASSLRLQGADTQYF.

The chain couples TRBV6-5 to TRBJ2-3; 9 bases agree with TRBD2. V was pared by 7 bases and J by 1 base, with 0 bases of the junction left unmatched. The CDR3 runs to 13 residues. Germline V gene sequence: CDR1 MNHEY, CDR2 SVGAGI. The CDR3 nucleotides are TGTGCCAGCAAGCGGGGGGGCACAGATACGCAGTATTTT. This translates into CASKRGGTDTQYF.

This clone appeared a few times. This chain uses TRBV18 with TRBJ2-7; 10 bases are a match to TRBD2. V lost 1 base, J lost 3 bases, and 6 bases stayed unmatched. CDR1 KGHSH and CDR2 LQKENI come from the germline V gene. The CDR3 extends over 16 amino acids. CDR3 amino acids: CASSPRLAGDNYEQYF. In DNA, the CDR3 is TGTGCCAGCTCACCACGTCTAGCGGGGGATAACTACGAGCAGTACTTC.